Presented here are 24 T cell receptor beta chains from one specimen sequenced in a study of blood T cells in healthy people across ages. Together with a sample-barcoded 5' primer, a J-beta primer mix was included in a second PCR lasting about 7 to 12 cycles. TCRdb reprocessed the 5' RACE reads via MiXCR and lists one record per CDR3 protein. The sample contains hundreds of thousands of distinct CDR3 sequences, approximately 25% of which appear only once. The sample was also linked to a second study, of T cells of mothers and their children.

The sequenced sample consisted of blood. These receptors were obtained from a boy younger than 18 in good health.

This clonotype has just a few counts. The genes are TRBV21-1 and TRBJ1-1; TRBD1 is the table's D call, not checked against the DNA. TRBV21-1 represents a pseudogene. The CDR3 loop spans 14 amino acids. The CDR3 sequence is CASSKDRDSTEAFF. CDR3 in DNA: TGTGCCAGCAGCAAGGACAGGGATAGCACTGAAGCTTTCTTT.

This chain joins TRBV2 and TRBJ2-1; TRBD2 matches at 8 bases. TRBJ2-7 explains the end of the DNA better; the J call may be wrong. The CDR3 loop spans 14 amino acids. The germline V gene has CDR1 SNHLY and CDR2 FYNNEI. The CDR3 bases are TGTGCCAGCAGTCTTGAGACTAGCGAATACGAGCAGTACTTC. Its protein is CASSLETSEYEQYF.

The V call is TRBV3-1, the J call TRBJ1-5, with 9 bases fitting TRBD1. This CDR3 has 16 residues. Germline lookup yields CDR1 LGHDT and CDR2 YNNKEL (reference sequence). V shed 0 bases, J shed 5 bases, and the junction held 5 bases outside the gene matches. This chain's CDR3 is CASSQDTGGSYQPQHF. In DNA, the CDR3 is TGTGCCAGCAGCCAAGACACAGGGGGCTCTTATCAGCCCCAGCATTTT.

This clonotype was counted between two and nine times. The chain recombines TRBV5-1 with TRBJ1-5; 7 bases are a match to TRBD1. The ends lost 0 bases at V and 5 bases at J; junction bases unmatched: 2. The CDR3 length is 14 residues. The germline V gene has CDR1 SGHRS and CDR2 YFSETQ. The CDR3 region has the DNA TGCGCCAGCAGCTTGGGGACAGGTCATCAGCCCCAGCATTTT. Protein: CASSLGTGHQPQHF.

The rearrangement links TRBV6-6 to TRBJ2-1; no clear D. The germline V gene has CDR1 MNHNY and CDR2 SVGAGI (reference sequence). V lost 2 bases and J 5 bases, leaving 13 bases between the germline ends. The CDR3 has 15 residues. The CDR3 region is CASSYQSRSDNEQFF. DNA of the CDR3: TGTGCCAGCAGTTACCAATCCAGGTCCGACAATGAGCAGTTCTTC.

The chain recombines TRBV7-3 with TRBJ2-3; TRBD2 matches 13 bases. Germline V gives CDR1 SGHTA, CDR2 FQGTGA. V shed 4 bases and J 1 base; nucleotides not matched to a gene: 5. The CDR3 has 17 amino acids. The CDR3 protein is CASSSVTSGRGTDTQYF. The DNA for the CDR3 is TGTGCCAGCAGCTCCGTCACTAGCGGGAGGGGCACAGATACGCAGTATTTT.

This clonotype has just a few counts. The rearrangement uses TRBV20-1 and TRBJ2-5; 7 bases match TRBD1. This CDR3 has 15 residues. Germline lookup yields CDR1 DFQATT and CDR2 SNEGSKA (reference sequence). V lost 2 bases to trimming and J lost 4 bases; unmatched junction nucleotides: 10. CDR3 DNA sequence: TGCAGTGCTAGATTGGTGCCGACAGGGTCAGAGACCCAGTACTTC. Its translation: CSARLVPTGSETQYF.

The V gene is TRBV20-1, the J gene TRBJ2-5; D possibly matches TRBD1 or TRBD2 (7 bases each). V shed 6 bases and J shed 4 bases, with 12 bases lying between them. CDR1 DFQATT and CDR2 SNEGSKA come from the germline V gene (reference sequence). This CDR3 contains 12 residues. CDR3 residues: CSAIRGGETQYF. The DNA for the CDR3 is TGCAGTGCGATCAGGGGGGGAGAGACCCAGTACTTC.

Only a few counts were recorded for this clonotype. The gene calls are TRBV9 and TRBJ2-2; 13 bases match TRBD2. This CDR3 has 16 amino acids. The V and J ends lost 4 bases and 6 bases, in that order; junction bases with no gene match: 6. Germline CDR1 SGDLS, CDR2 YYNGEE. The CDR3 sequence is CASSPSGLAGSGELFF. In nucleotides, the CDR3 is TGTGCCAGCAGCCCCTCGGGACTAGCGGGATCCGGGGAGCTGTTTTTT.

The chain employs TRBV29-1 and TRBJ2-5; no reliable D call. V lost 6 bases, J lost 7 bases, and 15 bases lay in between. Germline V gene sequence: CDR1 SQVTM, CDR2 ANQGSEA. The CDR3 runs to 12 residues. This CDR3 reads CSVAPGPGTQYF. The CDR3 region has the DNA TGCAGCGTCGCCCCAGGCCCCGGGACCCAGTACTTC. Full variable domain (missing parts from reference TRBV29-1 and TRBJ2-5): SAVISQKPSRDICQRGTSLTIQCQVDSQVTMMFWYRQQPGQSLTLIATANQGSEATYESGFVIDKFPISRPNLTFSTLTVSNMSPEDSSIYLCSVAPGPGTQYFGPGTRLLVL.

This clonotype occurred once. The chain employs TRBV20-1 and TRBJ2-1; no reliable D call. This CDR3 has 14 amino acids. In germline, CDR1 is DFQATT, CDR2 SNEGSKA (reference sequence). V was shortened by 6 bases and J by 4 bases, with 16 bases between the two germline ends. The DNA of the CDR3 is TGCAGTGCCTTCTTCCCGGACGAATACAATGAGCAGTTCTTC. Translating gives CSAFFPDEYNEQFF.

This clonotype was detected a few times. The chain couples TRBV10-3 to TRBJ1-2, with D maybe TRBD1 (5 bases). Per the germline V gene, CDR1 is ENHRY and CDR2 is SYGVKD. Deletions cut 2 bases from V and 1 base from J, with 8 bases between. This CDR3 has 14 residues. Here the CDR3 reads CAISEPGSNYGYTF. In DNA form, the CDR3 reads TGTGCCATCAGTGAGCCAGGGAGTAACTATGGCTACACCTTC.

This clonotype appeared a few times. The genes are TRBV6-2 or TRBV6-3 and TRBJ1-1; no reliable D call. Germline CDR1 reads MNHEY; CDR2 reads SVGEGT. The CDR3 loop spans 15 amino acids. V dropped 5 bases and J dropped 2 bases, with 15 bases sitting between them. The CDR3 protein is CASSTRQEGNTEAFF. CDR3 sequence (DNA): TGTGCCAGCAGTACAAGACAAGAAGGAAACACTGAAGCTTTCTTT.

The rearrangement uses TRBV5-1 and TRBJ2-7; 10 bases align to TRBD1. The CDR3 sequence is 15 residues long. Germline CDR1 is SGHRS and CDR2 is YFSETQ. The trim removed 4 bases at V and 3 bases at J, leaving 7 bases unmatched. CDR3 nucleotide sequence: TGCGCCAGCAGCCTTACGGGACAGGGGAACTACGAGCAGTACTTC. Amino acid sequence: CASSLTGQGNYEQYF.

This clonotype showed up just a few times. The rearrangement links TRBV24-1 to TRBJ2-1; no definite D call. Germline V gives CDR1 KGHDR, CDR2 SFDVKD. With 9 bases removed from V and 9 bases from J, the gap between germline ends came to 11 bases. There are 11 residues in the CDR3. DNA for the CDR3: TGTGCCACCTCGGACCGGCGTGAGCAGTTCTTC. Protein sequence: CATSDRREQFF.

The rearrangement joins TRBV12-3 or TRBV12-4 to TRBJ2-5, with 8 nucleotides matching TRBD2. The CDR3 has 16 residues. The junction had 9 bases not matched to a gene; V was cut back by 1 base and J by 5 bases. The CDR3 DNA sequence: TGTGCCAGCAGTTTAGGGGCGGGGGGCGCCGAGGAGACCCAGTACTTC. Residues: CASSLGAGGAEETQYF.

The chain combines TRBV3-1 with TRBJ2-2, with a possible D match to TRBD1 (5 bases). The CDR3 loop spans 13 amino acids. V shed 5 bases and J shed 7 bases, with 11 bases lying between them. The V gene's germline CDR1 is LGHDT and CDR2 YNNKEL (reference sequence). This CDR3 reads CASSGQGRGELFF. The DNA for the CDR3 is TGTGCCAGCAGCGGTCAGGGCCGCGGGGAGCTGTTTTTT.

The rearrangement links TRBV13 to TRBJ2-5; 11 bases align to TRBD2. This CDR3 spans 16 amino acids. Per germline, CDR1 PRHDT and CDR2 FYEKMQ (reference sequence). With 8 bases clipped from V and 5 bases from J, the junction kept 13 bases outside the gene matches. The CDR3 DNA follows: TGTGCCAGCGCAGAAGGTCTACTAGCGGGGGAGGAGACCCAGTACTTC. It specifies CASAEGLLAGEETQYF.

This clonotype has a handful of counts. The chain combines TRBV11-1 with TRBJ2-5, with a tentative D call TRBD2 (6 bases). The end of the DNA aligns better with TRBJ2-7, so the J call may be wrong. This CDR3 is 13 amino acids long. The germline V gene has CDR1 SGHAT and CDR2 FQDESV (reference sequence). The chain's CDR3 is CASSSSAEGEQYF. For the CDR3, the DNA is TGTGCCAGCAGCTCGTCGGCGGAGGGCGAGCAGTACTTC.

V gene TRBV7-9 combines with J gene TRBJ1-5, with D possibly being TRBD1 (5 bases). V lost 1 base to trimming and J lost 0 bases, with 13 bases between them. The CDR3 has 17 residues. CDR1 and CDR2 from the germline V gene are SEHNR and FQNEAQ (reference sequence). The CDR3 protein is CASSLGQGTISNQPQHF. The CDR3 DNA follows: TGTGCCAGCAGCTTAGGGCAGGGTACCATTAGCAATCAGCCCCAGCATTTT.

This clonotype was seen ten or more times. J is TRBJ2-6 and V is TRBV18, with D perhaps being TRBD1 or TRBD2 (5 bases each). Germline loops: CDR1 KGHSH, CDR2 LQKENI. The CDR3 covers 14 residues. The ends were cut back, 2 bases at V and 4 bases at J, with 6 bases in the middle. CDR3 DNA sequence: TGTGCCAGCTCACCAGGGACCGGGGCCAACGTCCTGACTTTC. Translation gives CASSPGTGANVLTF.

This clonotype was recorded a few times. The V gene is TRBV7-9, the J gene TRBJ2-5; a possible D gene is TRBD2 (5 bases). CDR1 is SEHNR and CDR2 is FQNEAQ in the germline V gene (reference sequence). Trimming pared 5 bases from V and 5 bases from J, leaving 21 bases between. CDR3 length: 16 residues. The chain's CDR3 is CASSPTRPGRQETQYF. Here the CDR3 DNA reads TGTGCCAGCAGCCCGACGCGACCGGGAAGGCAGGAGACCCAGTACTTC.

This sequence joins TRBV21-1 and TRBJ1-2; whether TRBD1, the table's D call, matches the DNA was not checked. TRBV21-1 is a pseudogene. The CDR3 has 16 residues. As DNA, the CDR3 is TGTGCCAGCAGTCGGACAGGGGGCGTCGCTAACTATGGCTACACCTTC. Protein product: CASSRTGGVANYGYTF.

The sample holds a few counts of this clonotype. The chain joins TRBV5-1 to TRBJ1-2; D gene uncertain. The CDR3 has 12 residues. CDR1 is SGHRS and CDR2 is YFSETQ in the germline V gene. The V end was cut by 0 bases, the J end by 7 bases, with 7 bases between. CDR3 loop: CASSLEAGGYTF. CDR3 in DNA: TGCGCCAGCAGCTTGGAAGCTGGTGGCTACACCTTC.